Below, 18 T cell receptor beta chains from the same sample are listed, as sequenced in a study of neurological immune-mediated disorders. One entry per CDR3 protein, called by TCRdb with MiXCR from the 5' RACE reads. The sample carries about 18,000 distinct CDR3 sequences, less than 15% recorded once. Sequencing was performed on CD4+ T cells from blood. All receptors derive from a woman aged 55-70 years with HTLV-1-associated myelopathy (HAM/TSP).

This clonotype was observed at least ten times. The chain recombines TRBV5-5 with TRBJ1-2; D is unclear. The germline V gene has CDR1 SGHKS and CDR2 YYEKEE (reference sequence). The CDR3 sequence is 14 residues long. The ends were cut back, 0 bases at V and 4 bases at J, with 10 bases in the middle. DNA of the CDR3: TGTGCCAGCAGCTTGGCCAGTTATTCCTATGGCTACACCTTC. Translation: CASSLASYSYGYTF.

This clonotype was observed many times. The gene calls are TRBV4-1 and TRBJ2-1; TRBD2 matches at 11 bases. This CDR3 has 16 residues. The germline CDR1 and CDR2 sequences are MGHRA and YSYEKL. The V segment lost 2 bases and the J segment 6 bases; nucleotides outside the gene matches: 6. The CDR3 DNA follows: TGCGCCAGCAGCCAAACCACTAGCGGGAGACGCAATGAGCAGTTCTTC. Translation gives CASSQTTSGRRNEQFF.

This clonotype showed up many times. The V and J genes are TRBV12-3 or TRBV12-4 and TRBJ1-2; D may be TRBD1 (6 bases). The CDR3 length is 12 residues. The V and J ends lost 2 bases and 7 bases respectively, with 8 bases between them. The CDR3 bases are TGTGCCAGCAGTTTAAGCAGGGGTGGCTACACCTTC. It codes for CASSLSRGGYTF.

This clonotype has at least ten counts. The chain carries TRBV7-2 and TRBJ2-5; D ambiguous. V lost 1 base and J 4 bases, leaving 7 bases between the germline ends. This CDR3 region has 13 residues. Looked up from germline, CDR1 is SGHTA and CDR2 is FQGNSA. CDR3 protein: CASSLGRRETQYF. The CDR3 bases are TGTGCCAGCAGCTTAGGCAGGCGAGAGACCCAGTACTTC.

In this sample, this clonotype turned up many times. V and J are TRBV20-1 and TRBJ2-1; TRBD1 aligns across 9 bases. The junction had 11 bases not matched to a gene; V was cut back by 3 bases and J by 8 bases. CDR1 is DFQATT and CDR2 is SNEGSKA in the germline V gene (reference sequence). This CDR3 has 15 amino acids. The CDR3 sequence: CSARNRDRVGDEQFF. In nucleotides, the CDR3 is TGCAGTGCTAGGAACCGGGACAGGGTAGGGGATGAGCAGTTCTTC.

This clonotype was seen ten or more times. The chain has TRBV3-1 and TRBJ1-2; the D is unclear. Germline CDR1 LGHDT, CDR2 YNNKEL (reference sequence). V dropped 4 bases and J dropped 5 bases, with 14 bases sitting between them. The CDR3 loop spans 14 amino acids. CDR3 in DNA: TGTGCCAGCAGCCTTCGGACGGCTGAGTATGGCTACACCTTC. This sequence encodes CASSLRTAEYGYTF.

This clonotype was detected ten times or more. The V gene is TRBV10-3, the J gene TRBJ1-1; 9 positions agree with TRBD1. J lost 1 base, V lost 3 bases, and 3 bases had no gene match. Germline CDR1 and CDR2: ENHRY and SYGVKD. This CDR3 region has 15 residues. CDR3 protein: CAISEGDRENTEAFF. In DNA form, the CDR3 reads TGTGCCATCAGTGAAGGGGACAGGGAGAACACTGAAGCTTTCTTT.

This clonotype came up many times. V and J are TRBV12-3 or TRBV12-4 and TRBJ1-5; possible D gene TRBD1, 5 bases. Trimming removed 3 bases from V and 2 bases from J, with 17 bases in between. This CDR3 has 17 residues. The CDR3 region is CASSLGGGRAGNQPQHF. In DNA, the CDR3 is TGTGCCAGCAGTTTGGGCGGGGGGAGGGCAGGCAATCAGCCCCAGCATTTT.

This clonotype was detected ten times or more. CDR3 DNA: TGCAGTGCTAGAGACCCCTTGGGGGACAGGGGGAAGGCTAACTATGGCTACACCTTC. Translation: CSARDPLGDRGKANYGYTF. V gene TRBV20-1 combines with J gene TRBJ1-2; 11 positions match TRBD1. This CDR3 spans 19 amino acids. Germline V lookup: CDR1 DFQATT, CDR2 SNEGSKA (reference sequence). V lost 0 bases and J lost 0; bases outside the gene matches: 12.

This clonotype was counted at least ten times. This sequence joins TRBV6-5 and TRBJ2-2, with 7 nucleotides matching TRBD2. The CDR3 consists of 17 residues. From germline, CDR1 is MNHEY and CDR2 SVGAGI. The V segment lost 5 bases and the J segment 4 bases; nucleotides outside the gene matches: 13. DNA of the CDR3: TGTGCCAGCAGTCACACCTCGGGGGGAAGGGTCACCGGGGAGCTGTTTTTT. Translation: CASSHTSGGRVTGELFF.

This clonotype was detected ten times or more. J is TRBJ1-2 and V is TRBV5-8, with TRBD1 as a possible D gene (6 bases). V lost 5 bases and J lost 1, with 21 bases in between. Germline lookup yields CDR1 SGHTS and CDR2 YDEGEE. The CDR3 covers 17 residues. CDR3 sequence: CASSRPGQHYLNYGYTF. CDR3 sequence (DNA): TGTGCCAGCAGTCGACCGGGACAACACTACCTTAACTATGGCTACACCTTC.

This clonotype was counted at least ten times. CDR3 residues: CASSRGGTSGYEQYF. CDR3 nucleotides: TGCGCCAGCAGCCGGGGGGGGACTAGCGGATACGAGCAGTACTTC. The genes are TRBV5-1 and TRBJ2-7; 11 bases fit TRBD2. Unmatched junction bases numbered 7, after V lost 4 bases and J lost 4 bases. This CDR3 spans 15 amino acids. Germline assignment: CDR1 SGHRS and CDR2 YFSETQ.

This clonotype is categorized as medium-sized. Here the CDR3 DNA reads TGCAGTGCTCGGGAAGCCTCGGCCAAAAACATTCAGTACTTC. Amino acid sequence: CSAREASAKNIQYF. The J gene is TRBJ2-4, the V gene TRBV20-1; maybe TRBD2 (5 bases). Germline V lookup: CDR1 DFQATT, CDR2 SNEGSKA (reference sequence). The CDR3 contains 14 residues. V lost 5 bases to trimming and J lost 1 base, with 12 bases between them.

The V and J genes are TRBV30 and TRBJ2-1, with 12 bases fitting TRBD1. Germline V gene lookup returns CDR1 GTSNPN and CDR2 SVGIG (reference sequence). The CDR3 runs to 19 residues. V gave up 4 bases and J gave up 5 bases; unmatched junction bases: 18. CDR3 bases: TGTGCCTGGAAGGCAGCGGGACAGGGGGCTTTCAGATGGCACAATGAGCAGTTCTTC. It specifies CAWKAAGQGAFRWHNEQFF. Filled out from reference TRBV30 and TRBJ2-1, the complete variable domain reads SQTIHQWPATLVQPVGSPLSLECTVEGTSNPNLYWYRQAAGRGLQLLFYSVGIGQISSEVPQNLSASRPQDRQFILSSKKLLLSDSGFYLCAWKAAGQGAFRWHNEQFFGPGTRLTVL.

Ten or more counts support this clonotype. The V and J genes are TRBV7-2 and TRBJ1-2; D call uncertain. In germline, CDR1 is SGHTA, CDR2 FQGNSA. The CDR3 length is 14 residues. V shed 1 base and J shed 3 bases, with 9 bases lying between them. The chain's CDR3 is CASSLGAGDYGYTF. In DNA, the CDR3 is TGTGCCAGCAGCTTAGGGGCTGGAGACTATGGCTACACCTTC.

This clonotype was picked up a small number of times. The V call is TRBV19, the J call TRBJ2-7, with TRBD2 matching over 14 bases. CDR1 is LNHDA, CDR2 SQIVND, per germline (reference sequence). CDR3 length equals 16 residues. The J segment lost 3 bases and the V segment lost 4 bases, leaving 5 bases of the junction unmatched. CDR3: CASSTPGTSGSYEQYF. For the CDR3, the DNA is TGTGCCAGTAGTACCCCCGGGACTAGCGGGAGCTACGAGCAGTACTTC.

There are many counts of this clonotype. V gene TRBV6-5 combines with J gene TRBJ2-1; TRBD2 aligns across 8 bases. Germline V gene data show CDR1 as MNHEY and CDR2 as SVGAGI. The V and J ends lost 6 bases and 7 bases, in that order; junction bases with no gene match: 8. The CDR3 runs 14 residues. The CDR3 sequence: CASSFGLARNEQFF. For the CDR3, the DNA is TGTGCCAGCAGCTTCGGACTAGCAAGGAATGAGCAGTTCTTC.

The chain recombines TRBV20-1 with TRBJ2-2; 11 nucleotides align to TRBD2. With V trimmed by 6 bases and J by 5 bases, 5 bases remained unmatched. There are 14 residues in the CDR3. Germline loops: CDR1 DFQATT, CDR2 SNEGSKA (reference sequence). CDR3 DNA: TGCAGTGCCACTAGCGGGAGCCGTACCGGGGAGCTGTTTTTT. Its protein is CSATSGSRTGELFF.